One and the same sample provided the 30 T cell receptor beta chains below, sequenced in a study of vaccination effects on CD4 cells after COVID-19. Viral peptide pools were used in the ViraFEST assay to expand antigen-specific CD4+ T cells, and sequencing came afterward. Following culture for approximately 11 days, CD4+ T cells were isolated. According to the study, vaccine recipients showed no prior SARS-CoV-2 infection and negative nucleocapsid antibodies. Libraries were prepared by immunoSEQ multiplex PCR; TCRdb keeps only in-frame clonotypes and omits some of them. The top ten clones hold approximately 19% of a sample with 20,000 to 25,000 clones, around 74% of them seen once. These receptors are not linked to any known antigen. Sequenced material: CD4+ T cells from PBMCs cultured with HCoV-NL63 spike peptides, taken before COVID-19 vaccination. Every receptor here comes from a human donor who received a COVID-19 vaccine.

This chain uses TRBV19 with TRBJ2-1; D ambiguous. There are 12 residues in the CDR3. The germline CDR1 and CDR2 sequences are LNHDA and SQIVND (reference sequence). Trimming took off 4 bases at V and 6 bases at J, with 7 bases between the two ends. This CDR3 is CASSSNGNEQFF. The CDR3 DNA is TGTGCCAGTAGTAGCAACGGCAATGAGCAGTTCTTC.

The rearrangement uses TRBV18 and TRBJ1-2, with 9 bases matching TRBD1. This CDR3 is built from 14 residues. Per germline, CDR1 KGHSH and CDR2 LQKENI. V was clipped by 11 bases and J by 8 bases; unmatched bases: 15. The CDR3 loop is CASTQGTGRFGYTF. The CDR3 bases are TGTGCCTCAACCCAGGGGACAGGGCGGTTCGGCTACACCTTC.

The chain combines TRBV19 with TRBJ2-1, with 14 bases aligning to TRBD2. CDR1 is LNHDA and CDR2 is SQIVND in the germline V gene (reference sequence). The CDR3 is 15 residues long. Trimming cost V 7 bases and J 6 bases; bases outside gene matches: 5. The CDR3: CASTRLAGGLNEQFF. The CDR3 DNA follows: TGTGCCAGTACCCGACTAGCGGGGGGGCTCAATGAGCAGTTCTTC.

This clone was recorded only once. The chain has TRBV4-2 and TRBJ1-3; no reliable D call. V was clipped by 0 bases and J by 0 bases, with 6 bases between them. The CDR3 is made up of 15 amino acids. The germline V gene has CDR1 LGHNA and CDR2 YNFKEQ. The CDR3 coding sequence is TGTGCCAGCAGCCAAGAAACGGGCTCTGGAAACACCATATATTTT. Protein product: CASSQETGSGNTIYF.

The genes are TRBV30 and TRBJ1-4, with 8 positions matching TRBD1. Germline assignment: CDR1 GTSNPN and CDR2 SVGIG (reference sequence). V trimming: 7 bases; J trimming: 8 bases; junction bases outside the gene matches: 12. The CDR3 totals 14 residues. DNA for the CDR3: TGTGCCTACCAGAGACAGGGGCTAGGAGAAAAACTGTTTTTT. Protein: CAYQRQGLGEKLFF.

The V call is TRBV18, the J call TRBJ1-1; 8 bases are a match to TRBD1. Germline-derived CDR1 and CDR2 are KGHSH and LQKENI. CDR3 length equals 15 residues. V lost 2 bases and J lost 7; bases outside the gene matches: 9. The CDR3 DNA reads as TGTGCCAGCTCACCATCGACAGGGGTGGGGAGTGAAGCTTTCTTT. This translates into CASSPSTGVGSEAFF.

J is TRBJ1-2 and V is TRBV18; D gene unclear. CDR3 length equals 11 residues. Deletions cut 5 bases from V and 8 bases from J, with 9 bases between. CDR1 KGHSH and CDR2 LQKENI come from the germline V gene. The CDR3 here is CASSTSRGYTF. As DNA, the CDR3 is TGTGCCAGCTCAACGTCCAGGGGCTACACCTTC.

The V and J genes are TRBV3-1 (or the pseudogene TRBV3-2) and TRBJ1-3; weak D call: TRBD1 (5 bases). The CDR3 contains 13 residues. Between the trimmed V and J ends, which lost 3 bases and 4 bases, there was a span of 7 bases. CDR1 is LGHDT and CDR2 is YNNKEL in the germline V gene (reference sequence). This CDR3 is CASSQGLGNTIYF. Here the CDR3 DNA reads TGTGCCAGCAGCCAGGGGCTAGGAAACACCATATATTTT.

The V gene is TRBV6-2 or TRBV6-3, the J gene TRBJ2-3; D is possibly TRBD2 (5 bases). Germline V lookup: CDR1 MNHEY, CDR2 SVGEGT. V dropped 6 bases and J dropped 4 bases, with 14 bases sitting between them. CDR3 size: 14 residues. In DNA form, the CDR3 reads TGTGCCAGCAGCCTCTTAACCGGGGCAGATACGCAGTATTTT. Its protein product is CASSLLTGADTQYF.

The chain carries TRBV5-8 and TRBJ2-4; a possible D gene is TRBD2 (6 bases). CDR3 size: 15 residues. The V end was cut by 1 base, the J end by 1 base, with 9 bases between. The V gene's germline CDR1 is SGHTS and CDR2 YDEGEE. The CDR3 DNA reads as TGTGCCAGCAGCTTGCGGCTAGCGGCCAAAAACATTCAGTACTTC. Translation gives CASSLRLAAKNIQYF.

V gene TRBV5-6 combines with J gene TRBJ1-1; maybe TRBD1 (6 bases). Deletions cut 0 bases from V and 6 bases from J, with 15 bases between. This CDR3 comprises 15 residues. Per the germline V gene, CDR1 is SGHDT and CDR2 is YYEEEE. The CDR3 bases are TGTGCCAGCAGCTTGGTGGAGAACAGGGTCGCTGAAGCTTTCTTT. It is translated as CASSLVENRVAEAFF.

The gene calls are TRBV4-2 and TRBJ1-4; 12 bases are shared with TRBD1. Germline V gene sequence: CDR1 LGHNA, CDR2 YNFKEQ. Trimming removed 2 bases from V and 6 bases from J; junction bases left unmatched: 7. The CDR3 totals 17 residues. The CDR3 DNA follows: TGTGCCAGCAGCCAACCGGGACAGGGGGCTAGGGATGAAAAACTGTTTTTT. Its translation is CASSQPGQGARDEKLFF.

The V call is TRBV12-3 or TRBV12-4, the J call TRBJ2-1, with D possibly being TRBD2 (7 bases). This CDR3 spans 12 amino acids. Trimming removed 4 bases at V and 10 bases at J, with 11 bases between. CDR3 region: CASSWAGAEQFF. As DNA, the CDR3 is TGTGCCAGCAGTTGGGCGGGGGCGGAGCAGTTCTTC.

This clone has a handful of counts. The CDR3: CASSRDTGTGGTEAFF. CDR3 nucleotide sequence: TGTGCCAGCAGCCGTGATACCGGGACAGGGGGCACTGAAGCTTTCTTT. V is TRBV5-6 and J is TRBJ1-1; 11 bases match TRBD1. CDR1 is SGHDT and CDR2 is YYEEEE in the germline V gene. With 4 bases clipped from V and 4 bases from J, the junction kept 9 bases outside the gene matches. The CDR3 is 16 amino acids.

This sequence joins TRBV19 and TRBJ1-2; no firm D call. Germline loops: CDR1 LNHDA, CDR2 SQIVND (reference sequence). CDR3 length: 12 amino acids. Trimming shortened V by 1 base and J by 7 bases, and 7 bases separated the two germline ends. CDR3 nucleotide sequence: TGTGCCAGTAGTATAGTTCGCGGTGGCTACACCTTC. Amino acid sequence: CASSIVRGGYTF.

V usage is TRBV10-3 and J usage is TRBJ2-5, with 9 positions matching TRBD2. The CDR3 consists of 13 residues. With 6 bases clipped from V and 5 bases from J, the junction kept 4 bases outside the gene matches. Per germline, CDR1 ENHRY and CDR2 SYGVKD. The CDR3 loop reads CAIRGLAGETQYF. The CDR3 nucleotides are TGTGCCATCAGGGGACTAGCAGGGGAGACCCAGTACTTC.

This clone was picked up a small number of times. V and J are TRBV5-4 and TRBJ2-6; D perhaps matches TRBD2 (6 bases). The ends were cut back, 0 bases at V and 0 bases at J, with 10 bases in the middle. This CDR3 is built from 17 residues. The V gene's germline CDR1 is SGHNT and CDR2 YYREEE (reference sequence). The chain's CDR3 is CASSLDSGVSGANVLTF. The CDR3 bases are TGTGCCAGCAGCTTGGATTCGGGGGTCTCTGGGGCCAACGTCCTGACTTTC.

The chain carries TRBV4-2 and TRBJ1-6; 7 bases align to TRBD1. Trimming took 0 bases from V and 8 from J; bases not matched to a gene: 4. The germline gives CDR1 LGHNA, CDR2 YNFKEQ. The CDR3 extends over 15 amino acids. CDR3 sequence (DNA): TGTGCCAGCAGCCAAGAGGACCAGGGGGATTCACCCCTCCACTTT. Translating it yields CASSQEDQGDSPLHF.

The chain carries TRBV5-1 and TRBJ1-1; TRBD1 aligns across 9 bases. Looked up from germline, CDR1 is SGHRS and CDR2 is YFSETQ. V lost 1 base and J lost 3; bases outside the gene matches: 7. This CDR3 has 16 residues. The chain's CDR3 is CASSLSTGGRDTEAFF. As DNA, the CDR3 is TGCGCCAGCAGCTTGAGCACAGGGGGCAGGGACACTGAAGCTTTCTTT. Full variable domain (remainder filled in from reference TRBV5-1 and TRBJ1-1): KAGVTQTPRYLIKTRGQQVTLSCSPISGHRSVSWYQQTPGQGLQFLFEYFSETQRNKGNFPGRFSGRQFSNSRSEMNVSTLELGDSALYLCASSLSTGGRDTEAFFGQGTRLTVV.

The V and J genes are TRBV5-1 and TRBJ2-5; D may be TRBD1 (5 bases). CDR1 is SGHRS and CDR2 is YFSETQ in the germline V gene. The CDR3 covers 14 residues. Trimming stripped 1 base from V and 3 bases from J, with 10 bases between. The CDR3 loop reads CASSLRQPKETQYF. The CDR3 coding sequence is TGCGCCAGCAGCTTGAGACAGCCAAAAGAGACCCAGTACTTC.

J is TRBJ1-5 and V is TRBV28; D perhaps matches TRBD1 (5 bases). This CDR3 is built from 16 residues. Germline CDR1 and CDR2: MDHEN and SYDVKM. The V end was cut by 3 bases, the J end by 0 bases, with 12 bases between. The CDR3, as DNA: TGTGCCAGCAGTTTTCGGGGCAGACATAGCAATCAGCCCCAGCATTTT. As protein: CASSFRGRHSNQPQHF.

The chain is built from TRBV28 and TRBJ1-1; 8 bases match TRBD1. CDR1 is MDHEN, CDR2 SYDVKM, per germline. V trimming: 5 bases; J trimming: 6 bases; junction bases outside the gene matches: 11. There are 15 residues in the CDR3. CDR3 coding DNA: TGTGCCAGCAGTACCCGGACAGGGAGGTTCGCTGAAGCTTTCTTT. Protein: CASSTRTGRFAEAFF.

The count of this clone is one. The rearrangement links TRBV7-6 to TRBJ1-3; D is perhaps TRBD1 (5 bases). From germline, CDR1 is SGHVS and CDR2 FNYEAQ. The CDR3 sequence is 14 residues long. V lost 5 bases, J lost 0 bases, and 8 bases lay in between. This CDR3 is CASSKTVSGNTIYF. The CDR3, as DNA: TGTGCCAGCAGCAAGACAGTCTCTGGAAACACCATATATTTT. Drawing the rest from reference TRBV7-6 and TRBJ1-3, the complete variable domain is GAGVSQSPRYKVTKRGQDVALRCDPISGHVSLYWYRQALGQGPEFLTYFNYEAQQDKSGLPNDRFSAERPEGSISTLTIQRTEQRDSAMYRCASSKTVSGNTIYFGEGSWLTVV.

The V call is TRBV3-1 (or the pseudogene TRBV3-2), the J call TRBJ2-1; 9 bases align to TRBD2. The CDR3 sequence is 16 residues long. Trimming at V came to 4 bases and at J to 6 bases, leaving 10 bases not matched to a gene. Germline V gene lookup returns CDR1 LGHDT and CDR2 YNNKEL (reference sequence). The CDR3 sequence is CASSRQAGGISNEQFF. In nucleotides, the CDR3 is TGTGCCAGCAGCCGTCAAGCGGGAGGAATCAGCAATGAGCAGTTCTTC.

The chain links TRBV19 to TRBJ2-7, with 10 positions matching TRBD2. The CDR3 runs 13 residues. The V and J ends lost 10 bases and 3 bases, in that order; junction bases with no gene match: 6. Germline CDR1 and CDR2: LNHDA and SQIVND (reference sequence). The CDR3 bases are TGTGCCACCTCCTGGACTAGCGGCTACGAGCAGTACTTC. Translating it yields CATSWTSGYEQYF.

The chain combines TRBV19 with TRBJ1-4; D gene unclear. The CDR3 loop spans 15 amino acids. Trimming stripped 6 bases from V and 8 bases from J, with 19 bases between. The germline V gene encodes CDR1 LNHDA and CDR2 SQIVND (reference sequence). The CDR3 DNA reads as TGTGCCAGTAGCCCCAGGACTCGCCGGGTAGAAAAACTGTTTTTT. Amino acid sequence: CASSPRTRRVEKLFF.

J is TRBJ2-7 and V is TRBV29-1; possible D gene TRBD2, 5 bases. Germline-derived CDR1 and CDR2 are SQVTM and ANQGSEA. Trimming stripped 0 bases from V and 2 bases from J, with 5 bases between. The CDR3 contains 12 residues. This chain's CDR3 is CSVEDGTYEQYF. The CDR3 nucleotides read TGCAGCGTTGAAGACGGGACCTACGAGCAGTACTTC.

The gene calls are TRBV4-3 and TRBJ1-2, with TRBD1 matching over 8 bases. The trim removed 4 bases at V and 3 bases at J, leaving 7 bases unmatched. Germline lookup yields CDR1 LGHNA and CDR2 YSLEER. The CDR3 runs 15 residues. CDR3 bases: TGCGCCAGCAGCCCGGACAGGGCGGCGGACTATGGCTACACCTTC. As protein: CASSPDRAADYGYTF.

V and J are TRBV2 and TRBJ2-5, with 15 nucleotides matching TRBD2. The germline V gene encodes CDR1 SNHLY and CDR2 FYNNEI. Germline trimming cut 5 bases from V and 5 bases from J; bases unmatched to any gene: 6. CDR3 length: 16 residues. CDR3 region: CASSRTSGGAYETQYF. Here the CDR3 DNA reads TGTGCCAGCAGTCGGACTAGCGGGGGGGCCTATGAGACCCAGTACTTC.

The chain employs TRBV3-1 (or the pseudogene TRBV3-2) and TRBJ2-7, with TRBD2 as a possible D gene (6 bases). Germline CDR1 reads LGHDT; CDR2 reads YNNKEL (reference sequence). Trimming shortened V by 5 bases and J by 1 base, and 18 bases separated the two germline ends. The CDR3 loop spans 16 amino acids. CDR3 sequence reads: CASSLTRGKWSYEQYF. For the CDR3, the DNA is TGTGCCAGCAGCTTAACGCGGGGTAAGTGGTCCTACGAGCAGTACTTC.